The rows below give T cell receptor beta chains drawn from one sample of a study of cytomegalovirus exposure and HLA in healthy donors. The method was immunoSEQ multiplex PCR; TCRdb's version includes in-frame clones alone and lacks a portion of them. The sample has about 180,000 clones; 75% to 85% are singletons. Sequences were obtained from PBMCs. These receptors were taken from a woman aged 30 to 39 in good health and CMV-seropositive. CDR3s include the opening cysteine and the closing phenylalanine or tryptophan. Each record gives: clone size, V gene, D gene, J gene, CDR3 protein, CDR3 DNA. A D gene is named only where the DNA matches it firmly. Size is stated for part of the rows, as once, few or many counts, or as a class when the clone is expanded.

abundance: NA; v_gene: TRBV28; d_gene: NA; j_gene: TRBJ2-1; CDR3aa: CASSFAGTTSHEQFF; CDR3nt: TGTGCCAGCAGTTTCGCAGGAACAACTAGCCATGAGCAGTTCTTC
abundance: NA; v_gene: TRBV11-3; d_gene: NA; j_gene: TRBJ1-4; CDR3aa: CASSSYGQNNEKLFF; CDR3nt: TGTGCCAGCAGCTCCTATGGACAGAATAATGAAAAACTGTTTTTT
abundance: NA; v_gene: TRBV11-2; d_gene: TRBD2; j_gene: TRBJ2-1; CDR3aa: CASSFLSGGLINEQFF; CDR3nt: TGTGCCAGCAGCTTTCTGAGCGGGGGGTTGATCAATGAGCAGTTCTTC
abundance: NA; v_gene: TRBV9; d_gene: NA; j_gene: TRBJ1-5; CDR3aa: CASSGKGSTGQPQHF; CDR3nt: TGTGCCAGCAGTGGTAAGGGATCGACAGGTCAGCCCCAGCATTTT
abundance: once; v_gene: TRBV4-3; d_gene: NA; j_gene: TRBJ1-2; CDR3aa: CASSQDESGVYGYTF; CDR3nt: TGCGCCAGCAGCCAAGATGAGTCCGGGGTCTATGGCTACACCTTC
abundance: NA; v_gene: TRBV6-1; d_gene: TRBD2; j_gene: TRBJ2-7; CDR3aa: CASKERGSIYEQYF; CDR3nt: TGTGCCAGCAAGGAGCGGGGGTCTATCTACGAGCAGTACTTC
abundance: NA; v_gene: TRBV28; d_gene: NA; j_gene: TRBJ1-2; CDR3aa: CASSLTNQRYYGYTF; CDR3nt: TGTGCCAGCAGTTTAACCAACCAACGGTACTATGGCTACACCTTC
abundance: NA; v_gene: TRBV6-5; d_gene: TRBD1; j_gene: TRBJ1-1; CDR3aa: CASSRTGHGGEAFF; CDR3nt: TGTGCCAGCAGTCGGACAGGGCATGGTGGTGAAGCTTTCTTT
abundance: NA; v_gene: TRBV6-4; d_gene: TRBD2; j_gene: TRBJ2-3; CDR3aa: CASSDGGGPADTQYF; CDR3nt: TGTGCCAGCAGTGACGGCGGGGGGCCGGCCGATACGCAGTATTTT
abundance: NA; v_gene: TRBV27; d_gene: TRBD1; j_gene: TRBJ1-2; CDR3aa: CASSYDRGYGYTF; CDR3nt: TGTGCCAGCAGTTACGACAGGGGCTATGGCTACACCTTC
abundance: NA; v_gene: TRBV7-2; d_gene: TRBD2; j_gene: TRBJ2-7; CDR3aa: CASSLGALAGYSYEQYF; CDR3nt: TGTGCCAGCAGCTTAGGGGCCCTAGCGGGGTACTCCTACGAGCAGTACTTC
abundance: NA; v_gene: TRBV6-5; d_gene: TRBD1; j_gene: TRBJ1-1; CDR3aa: CASSYIETGDTEAFF; CDR3nt: TGTGCCAGCAGTTACATCGAGACAGGGGACACTGAAGCTTTCTTT
abundance: NA; v_gene: TRBV27; d_gene: NA; j_gene: TRBJ1-5; CDR3aa: CASSWGGSNQPQHF; CDR3nt: TGTGCCAGCAGCTGGGGGGGCTCAAATCAGCCCCAGCATTTT
abundance: NA; v_gene: TRBV5-6; d_gene: NA; j_gene: TRBJ1-6; CDR3aa: CASSFLALNNSPLHF; CDR3nt: TGTGCCAGCAGCTTTTTAGCACTGAATAATTCACCCCTCCACTTT
abundance: NA; v_gene: TRBV9; d_gene: NA; j_gene: TRBJ1-2; CDR3aa: CASSGPGWGTSYGYTF; CDR3nt: TGTGCCAGCAGCGGGCCGGGGTGGGGAACCAGCTACGGCTACACCTTC
abundance: NA; v_gene: TRBV27; d_gene: TRBD1; j_gene: TRBJ2-3; CDR3aa: CASSSRGRPDTQYF; CDR3nt: TGTGCCAGCAGTTCGAGGGGGCGCCCAGATACGCAGTATTTT
abundance: NA; v_gene: TRBV5-1; d_gene: TRBD2; j_gene: TRBJ2-3; CDR3aa: CASSLAGTSGGAGKTDTQYF; CDR3nt: TGCGCCAGCAGCTTGGCCGGGACTAGCGGGGGGGCCGGTAAGACAGATACGCAGTATTTT
abundance: NA; v_gene: TRBV7-2; d_gene: NA; j_gene: TRBJ2-4; CDR3aa: CASSPPGGLLLIRENIQYF; CDR3nt: TGTGCCAGCAGCCCCCCCGGCGGCCTACTCCTGATACGGGAAAACATTCAGTACTTC
abundance: NA; v_gene: TRBV9; d_gene: TRBD1; j_gene: TRBJ2-5; CDR3aa: CASSEGTGLSRVETQYF; CDR3nt: TGTGCCAGCAGCGAGGGGACAGGGTTAAGTCGGGTGGAGACCCAGTACTTC
abundance: NA; v_gene: TRBV6-5; d_gene: NA; j_gene: TRBJ1-1; CDR3aa: CASRTGPNTEAFF; CDR3nt: TGTGCCAGCAGGACAGGACCGAACACTGAAGCTTTCTTT
abundance: NA; v_gene: TRBV30; d_gene: NA; j_gene: TRBJ2-2; CDR3aa: CAWRWRGPNTGELFF; CDR3nt: TGTGCCTGGAGGTGGCGGGGCCCGAACACCGGGGAGCTGTTTTTT
abundance: NA; v_gene: TRBV2; d_gene: NA; j_gene: TRBJ1-2; CDR3aa: CASSVDRAYGYTF; CDR3nt: TGTGCCAGCAGTGTGGACAGAGCTTATGGCTACACCTTC
abundance: NA; v_gene: TRBV5-1; d_gene: NA; j_gene: TRBJ2-5; CDR3aa: CASSLLQETQYF; CDR3nt: TGCGCCAGCAGCTTGCTCCAAGAGACCCAGTACTTC
abundance: NA; v_gene: TRBV9; d_gene: NA; j_gene: TRBJ1-4; CDR3aa: CASSVGSGKDEKLFF; CDR3nt: TGTGCCAGCAGCGTAGGGTCAGGGAAAGATGAAAAACTGTTTTTT
abundance: NA; v_gene: TRBV10-3; d_gene: NA; j_gene: TRBJ1-2; CDR3aa: CAISDGRGEAVGYTF; CDR3nt: TGTGCCATCAGTGACGGGAGAGGGGAGGCAGTTGGCTACACCTTC
abundance: NA; v_gene: TRBV7-2; d_gene: TRBD1; j_gene: TRBJ1-5; CDR3aa: CASSSRQGSNQPQHF; CDR3nt: TGTGCCAGCAGCTCCCGACAGGGTAGCAATCAGCCCCAGCATTTT
abundance: few; v_gene: TRBV27; d_gene: NA; j_gene: TRBJ2-5; CDR3aa: CASSLQGREETQYF; CDR3nt: TGTGCCAGCAGTTTACAGGGGCGGGAAGAGACCCAGTACTTC
abundance: NA; v_gene: TRBV15; d_gene: NA; j_gene: TRBJ1-2; CDR3aa: CATSREGGNYGYTF; CDR3nt: TGTGCCACCAGCAGAGAGGGCGGGAACTATGGCTACACCTTC
abundance: NA; v_gene: TRBV7-7; d_gene: NA; j_gene: TRBJ2-2; CDR3aa: CASRGSPNTGELFF; CDR3nt: TGTGCCAGCCGGGGTAGCCCGAACACCGGGGAGCTGTTTTTT
abundance: few; v_gene: TRBV6-6; d_gene: TRBD2; j_gene: TRBJ2-2; CDR3aa: CASSYSAGWVTGELFF; CDR3nt: TGTGCCAGCAGTTACTCAGCGGGGTGGGTTACCGGGGAGCTGTTTTTT
abundance: NA; v_gene: TRBV7-9; d_gene: NA; j_gene: TRBJ1-4; CDR3aa: CASSGSLSGKLFF; CDR3nt: TGTGCCAGCAGTGGCTCTCTTAGCGGAAAACTGTTTTTT
abundance: NA; v_gene: TRBV6-6; d_gene: NA; j_gene: TRBJ1-1; CDR3aa: CASSSSRTENTEAFF; CDR3nt: TGTGCCAGCAGTTCCTCCCGGACAGAGAACACTGAAGCTTTCTTT
abundance: few; v_gene: TRBV15; d_gene: TRBD2; j_gene: TRBJ2-2; CDR3aa: CAISRNAGLATGELFF; CDR3nt: TGTGCCATCTCACGGAACGCGGGACTAGCAACCGGGGAGCTGTTTTTT
abundance: NA; v_gene: TRBV28; d_gene: NA; j_gene: TRBJ2-7; CDR3aa: CASSVVRHYEQYF; CDR3nt: TGTGCCAGCAGTGTGGTCAGGCACTACGAGCAGTACTTC
abundance: NA; v_gene: TRBV4-3; d_gene: TRBD1; j_gene: TRBJ2-1; CDR3aa: CASSPRDRGLDEQFF; CDR3nt: TGCGCCAGCAGCCCCCGGGACAGGGGGCTCGATGAGCAGTTCTTC
abundance: NA; v_gene: TRBV6-1; d_gene: TRBD1; j_gene: TRBJ2-7; CDR3aa: CASSEMVVGQGAYEQYF; CDR3nt: TGTGCCAGCAGTGAAATGGTCGTCGGACAGGGTGCCTACGAGCAGTACTTC
abundance: NA; v_gene: TRBV25-1; d_gene: NA; j_gene: TRBJ1-1; CDR3aa: CASSDPTVNTEAFF; CDR3nt: TGTGCCAGCAGTGACCCTACAGTGAACACTGAAGCTTTCTTT
abundance: NA; v_gene: TRBV10-1; d_gene: TRBD2; j_gene: TRBJ2-7; CDR3aa: CASSDWRGAGNEQYF; CDR3nt: TGCGCCAGCAGTGACTGGCGGGGGGCGGGCAACGAGCAGTACTTC
abundance: once; v_gene: TRBV7-2; d_gene: NA; j_gene: TRBJ1-3; CDR3aa: CASSRLQGGSGNTIYF; CDR3nt: TGTGCCAGCAGTAGGTTACAGGGCGGCTCTGGAAACACCATATATTTT
abundance: NA; v_gene: TRBV19; d_gene: TRBD1; j_gene: TRBJ2-7; CDR3aa: CASSMGDRWSF; CDR3nt: TGTGCCAGTAGTATGGGGGACAGATGGTCCTTC
abundance: NA; v_gene: TRBV4-1; d_gene: NA; j_gene: TRBJ2-2; CDR3aa: CASSQGGAGNTGELFF; CDR3nt: TGCGCCAGCAGCCAAGGGGGAGCAGGGAACACCGGGGAGCTGTTTTTT
abundance: NA; v_gene: TRBV30; d_gene: TRBD1; j_gene: TRBJ2-5; CDR3aa: CAWSALGQGFRETQYF; CDR3nt: TGTGCCTGGAGTGCCCTCGGACAGGGTTTTCGAGAGACCCAGTACTTC
abundance: NA; v_gene: TRBV4-2; d_gene: TRBD2; j_gene: TRBJ2-1; CDR3aa: CASSQRSGGPLKEQFF; CDR3nt: TGTGCCAGCAGCCAACGCTCGGGGGGGCCCCTCAAGGAGCAGTTCTTC
abundance: once; v_gene: TRBV4-2; d_gene: NA; j_gene: TRBJ2-6; CDR3aa: CASSQEGGPGANVLTF; CDR3nt: TGTGCCAGCAGCCAAGAGGGCGGGCCTGGGGCCAACGTCCTGACTTTC
abundance: NA; v_gene: TRBV2; d_gene: NA; j_gene: TRBJ2-3; CDR3aa: CASSDPGLSTDTQYF; CDR3nt: TGTGCCAGCAGTGACCCCGGTCTAAGCACAGATACGCAGTATTTT
abundance: NA; v_gene: TRBV14; d_gene: NA; j_gene: TRBJ2-1; CDR3aa: CASSQVAPGEQFF; CDR3nt: TGTGCCAGCAGCCAAGTCGCTCCCGGGGAGCAGTTCTTC
abundance: NA; v_gene: TRBV19; d_gene: NA; j_gene: TRBJ1-2; CDR3aa: CASSIEATGSYGYTF; CDR3nt: TGTGCCAGTAGTATAGAGGCGACAGGCTCATATGGCTACACCTTC
abundance: NA; v_gene: TRBV15; d_gene: NA; j_gene: TRBJ2-5; CDR3aa: CATSRDWAQETQYF; CDR3nt: TGTGCCACCAGCAGGGACTGGGCCCAAGAGACCCAGTACTTC